One and the same sample provided the 21 T cell receptor beta chains below, sequenced in a study of regulatory T cells in long-lasting Graves disease. The time point here: persistent/refractory GD, antithyroid drugs over 5 years with positive TRAb. PBMC-extracted RNA yielded the TCR library. iRepertoire HTBI primers and Arm-PCR of CDR3 regions built TCR beta libraries. TCRdb re-called the multiplex PCR reads through MiXCR, storing one row per CDR3 protein. The table has some 430,000 distinct CDR3 sequences, 20% to 25% seen once. The sequencing used peripheral blood mononuclear cells (PBMCs), collected when the disease was refractory, from a patient treated with antithyroid drugs. These receptors originate from a female donor with Graves disease.

This clonotype was observed a few times. The chain joins TRBV5-1 to TRBJ2-4; D is possibly TRBD1 (6 bases). Looked up from germline, CDR1 is SGHRS and CDR2 is YFSETQ. CDR3 size: 14 residues. Trimming took 1 base from V and 6 from J, leaving 11 bases between them. The CDR3 spells CASSLNGQRNIQYF. The CDR3 DNA sequence: TGCGCCAGCAGCTTGAATGGACAGAGAAACATTCAGTACTTC.

This clonotype has just a few counts. This chain connects TRBV29-1 to TRBJ1-2, with 7 nucleotides matching TRBD1. CDR3 length equals 13 residues. CDR1 SQVTM and CDR2 ANQGSEA come from the germline V gene. Trimming cost V 6 bases and J 4 bases; bases outside gene matches: 8. The CDR3 DNA follows: TGCAGCGTGGATCGACAGGGATTCTATGGCTACACCTTC. This sequence encodes CSVDRQGFYGYTF. Full variable domain (outside the CDR3, taken from reference TRBV29-1 and TRBJ1-2): SAVISQKPSRDICQRGTSLTIQCQVDSQVTMMFWYRQQPGQSLTLIATANQGSEATYESGFVIDKFPISRPNLTFSTLTVSNMSPEDSSIYLCSVDRQGFYGYTFGSGTRLTVV.

In its sample, this clonotype was seen many times. The CDR3: CASSTGLAGGGETQYF. CDR3 nucleotides: TGTGCCAGCAGTACTGGACTAGCGGGGGGAGGAGAGACCCAGTACTTC. The rearrangement joins TRBV2 to TRBJ2-5, with 14 bases aligning to TRBD2. This CDR3 region has 16 residues. V lost 5 bases, J lost 4 bases, and 6 bases stayed unmatched. The V gene's germline CDR1 is SNHLY and CDR2 FYNNEI.

In its sample, this clonotype was seen a few times. The J gene is TRBJ1-1, the V gene TRBV6-5; 7 nucleotides align to TRBD1. The CDR3 sequence is 13 residues long. CDR1 and CDR2 (germline): MNHEY, SVGAGI. The junction had 6 bases not matched to a gene; V was cut back by 4 bases and J by 7 bases. The CDR3 nucleotides read TGTGCCAGCAGTTCGGACAGGAGGATTGAAGCTTTCTTT. It encodes CASSSDRRIEAFF.

The CDR3: CASSVASSDTIYF. The CDR3 nucleotides are TGTGCCAGCAGCGTAGCTTCCTCGGACACCATATATTTT. This chain joins TRBV9 and TRBJ1-3; no reliable D call. CDR3 length: 13 amino acids. In germline, CDR1 is SGDLS, CDR2 YYNGEE. Trimming removed 0 bases from V and 8 bases from J, with 9 bases in between. The entire variable domain, with the rest obtained from reference TRBV9 and TRBJ1-3, is as follows: DSGVTQTPKHLITATGQRVTLRCSPRSGDLSVYWYQQSLDQGLQFLIQYYNGEERAKGNILERFSAQQFPDLHSELNLSSLELGDSALYFCASSVASSDTIYFGEGSWLTVV.

The rearrangement joins TRBV19 to TRBJ1-1, with D uncertain. Germline-derived CDR1 and CDR2 are LNHDA and SQIVND (reference sequence). This CDR3 region has 15 residues. Trimming cost V 5 bases and J 3 bases, with 16 bases left between them. The CDR3 is CASSSQPDRYTEAFF. The CDR3 DNA sequence: TGTGCCAGTAGTTCCCAACCCGACCGGTACACTGAAGCTTTCTTT.

This clonotype was counted at least ten times. The chain has TRBV28 and TRBJ1-5; 8 nucleotides align to TRBD1. Germline CDR1 MDHEN, CDR2 SYDVKM. This CDR3 is built from 16 residues. V shed 5 bases, J shed 1 base, and the junction held 7 bases outside the gene matches. Here the CDR3 DNA reads TGTGCCAGCAGTCCCCACGGGACAGGAAGCAATCAGCCCCAGCATTTT. Translated, it gives CASSPHGTGSNQPQHF.

The rearrangement uses TRBV30 and TRBJ1-1, with a possible D match to TRBD1 (6 bases). V lost 1 base, J lost 11 bases, and 20 bases lay in between. The CDR3 sequence is 14 residues long. Germline V gene data show CDR1 as GTSNPN and CDR2 as SVGIG (reference sequence). Written as DNA, the CDR3 is TGTGCCTGGAGTGCCGCAGTCCCGCAGGGGAGGGCTTTCTTT. As protein: CAWSAAVPQGRAFF.

This clonotype was seen many times. The J gene is TRBJ2-6, the V gene TRBV28, with D possibly TRBD2 on 5 matching bases. The CDR3 totals 15 residues. The V and J ends lost 6 bases and 2 bases respectively, with 11 bases between them. CDR1 is MDHEN, CDR2 SYDVKM, per germline. The CDR3 DNA sequence: TGTGCCAGCAGCTCCGAGGGAACTGGGGCCAACGTCCTGACTTTC. Encoded protein: CASSSEGTGANVLTF.

There are a few counts of this clonotype. The chain has TRBV6-1 and TRBJ1-1; TRBD1 is a possible D gene (5 bases). This CDR3 spans 17 amino acids. V was cut by 6 bases and J by 1 base, with 21 bases left in between. Germline V gene data show CDR1 as MNHNS and CDR2 as SASEGT. CDR3 DNA sequence: TGTGCCAGCAGCCTCTCTTTCCGGGGCCGAAGGAACACTGAAGCTTTCTTT. It encodes CASSLSFRGRRNTEAFF.

In this sample, this clonotype turned up many times. The chain couples TRBV6-5 to TRBJ2-7, with D possibly being TRBD1 or TRBD2 (5 bases each). This CDR3 comprises 18 residues. The V end was cut by 2 bases, the J end by 0 bases, with 20 bases between. Germline CDR1 reads MNHEY; CDR2 reads SVGAGI. For the CDR3, the DNA is TGTGCCAGCAGTTACGAAGGTCAGGGAAGCGGTAGCTCCTACGAGCAGTACTTC. This gives the protein CASSYEGQGSGSSYEQYF.

CDR3 loop: CAWSAAGTPNTEAFF. The CDR3 coding sequence is TGTGCCTGGAGCGCAGCCGGGACACCGAACACTGAAGCTTTCTTT. The gene calls are TRBV30 and TRBJ1-1, with D tentatively TRBD1 (6 bases). The CDR3 covers 15 residues. Germline CDR1 is GTSNPN and CDR2 is SVGIG (reference sequence). V was shortened by 3 bases and J by 1 base, with 15 bases between the two germline ends. Full variable domain (remainder filled in from reference TRBV30 and TRBJ1-1): SQTIHQWPATLVQPVGSPLSLECTVEGTSNPNLYWYRQAAGRGLQLLFYSVGIGQISSEVPQNLSASRPQDRQFILSSKKLLLSDSGFYLCAWSAAGTPNTEAFFGQGTRLTVV.

This sequence joins TRBV15 and TRBJ1-6; D unresolved. The V gene's germline CDR1 is LNHNV and CDR2 YYDKDF (reference sequence). Trimming took off 6 bases at V and 5 bases at J, with 17 bases between the two ends. The CDR3 consists of 16 residues. CDR3 DNA sequence: TGTGCCACCAGGTACGGGAACCCTATGAATAATTCACCCCTCCACTTT. Protein: CATRYGNPMNNSPLHF.

CDR3 DNA: TGTGCCAGTTCAAACAGGGGATGGCAAGAGACCCAGTACTTC. Translated: CASSNRGWQETQYF. J is TRBJ2-5 and V is TRBV19; TRBD1 agrees at 7 bases. The junction had 8 bases not matched to a gene; V was cut back by 8 bases and J by 2 bases. The CDR3 is 14 amino acids. Germline CDR1 is LNHDA and CDR2 is SQIVND (reference sequence).

The chain carries TRBV29-1 and TRBJ2-7; tentatively, D is TRBD1 or TRBD2 (5 bases each). Per germline, CDR1 SQVTM and CDR2 ANQGSEA. The CDR3 is made up of 12 amino acids. Trimming cost V 6 bases and J 3 bases, with 12 bases left between them. This CDR3 reads CSVSGTNYEQYF. CDR3 sequence (DNA): TGCAGCGTCTCCGGGACGAACTACGAGCAGTACTTC.

This clonotype was detected ten times or more. The genes are TRBV10-3 and TRBJ1-2, with D perhaps matching TRBD1 (5 bases). Germline-derived CDR1 and CDR2 are ENHRY and SYGVKD. The CDR3 covers 13 residues. Trimming took off 3 bases at V and 3 bases at J, with 8 bases between the two ends. Written as DNA, the CDR3 is TGTGCCATCAGTGAATCGGGGGACTATGGCTACACCTTC. Translated: CAISESGDYGYTF.

This clonotype has more than one count but fewer than ten. The rearrangement joins TRBV9 to TRBJ1-4; D not resolved. Trimming cost V 5 bases and J 2 bases, with 10 bases left between them. The germline V gene has CDR1 SGDLS and CDR2 YYNGEE. This CDR3 has 14 amino acids. CDR3 protein: CASSPTGTNEKLFF. The CDR3 DNA reads as TGTGCCAGCAGTCCGACGGGGACTAATGAAAAACTGTTTTTT. Looking up the rest from reference TRBV9 and TRBJ1-4 gives the full variable domain: DSGVTQTPKHLITATGQRVTLRCSPRSGDLSVYWYQQSLDQGLQFLIQYYNGEERAKGNILERFSAQQFPDLHSELNLSSLELGDSALYFCASSPTGTNEKLFFGSGTQLSVL.

Points on this clonotype: One junction end disagrees with the germline gene, perhaps due to a read error. The V and J genes are TRBV7-2 and TRBJ1-1, with TRBD1 matching over 7 bases. Germline values: CDR1 SGHTA, CDR2 FQGNSA. This CDR3 is built from 13 residues. This chain's CDR3 is CASSRQGGTKAFF. CDR3 nucleotide sequence: TGTGCCAGCAGTCGTCAGGGGGGCACTAAAGCTTTCTTT.

This clonotype has a count of ten or more. The chain combines TRBV29-1 with TRBJ2-5; no definite D call. The V gene's germline CDR1 is SQVTM and CDR2 ANQGSEA. The CDR3 runs to 14 residues. The V gene lost 1 base and the J gene lost 2 bases, with 11 bases spanning the gap. For the CDR3, the DNA is TGCAGCGTTGAAGTGGGGAAGAGACAAGAGACCCAGTACTTC. It encodes CSVEVGKRQETQYF.

The V and J genes are TRBV15 and TRBJ2-1; a weak D match, TRBD2 (6 bases). V was clipped by 8 bases and J by 0 bases, with 11 bases between them. The CDR3 consists of 14 residues. Germline CDR1 and CDR2: LNHNV and YYDKDF (reference sequence). CDR3 nucleotide sequence: TGTGCCACCGGACTACCAAGCTCCTACAATGAGCAGTTCTTC. Translated, it gives CATGLPSSYNEQFF. The whole variable domain, remainder taken from reference TRBV15 and TRBJ2-1, is DAMVIQNPRYQVTQFGKPVTLSCSQTLNHNVMYWYQQKSSQAPKLLFHYYDKDFNNEADTPDNFQSRRPNTSFCFLDIRSPGLGDTAMYLCATGLPSSYNEQFFGPGTRLTVL.

This clonotype was counted many times. The chain is built from TRBV12-3 or TRBV12-4 and TRBJ1-5, with D hard to call. Trimming removed 1 base at V and 0 bases at J, with 4 bases between. The CDR3 spans 14 residues. DNA of the CDR3: TGTGCCAGCAGTTTAGGGCCTAGCAATCAGCCCCAGCATTTT. This encodes CASSLGPSNQPQHF.